These 25 T cell receptor beta chains originate from one sample sequenced in a study of blood T cell repertoires in COVID-19. Generated by immunoSEQ multiplex PCR, the TCRdb table keeps only in-frame clones and is missing some. The sample contains some 40,000 clones, more than 80% of which appear only once. The sample was peripheral blood. These receptors came from a human donor in a cohort sampled during active or convalescent COVID-19. The donor label of this sample is uncertain.

V is TRBV24-1 and J is TRBJ2-7, with TRBD1 matching 10 bases. CDR3 length: 16 amino acids. The V gene's germline CDR1 is KGHDR and CDR2 SFDVKD. With V trimmed by 3 bases and J by 5 bases, 9 bases remained unmatched. The CDR3 region is CATSDHRSGTGDEQYF. CDR3 DNA: TGTGCCACCAGTGATCACAGATCCGGGACAGGGGACGAGCAGTACTTC.

The rearrangement uses TRBV7-9 and TRBJ2-7, with TRBD2 identical over 7 bases. The CDR3 sequence is 14 residues long. Trimming removed 1 base from V and 7 bases from J; junction bases left unmatched: 7. The germline V gene has CDR1 SEHNR and CDR2 FQNEAQ (reference sequence). The CDR3 nucleotides are TGTGCCAGCAGCTTAGGCGGGAGTAATAGGGAGCAGTACTTC. This codes for CASSLGGSNREQYF.

The rearrangement joins TRBV19 to TRBJ1-3, with a tentative D call TRBD1 (6 bases). CDR1 is LNHDA and CDR2 is SQIVND in the germline V gene (reference sequence). The CDR3 has 15 amino acids. Trimming took 5 bases from V and 4 from J, leaving 15 bases between them. CDR3 nucleotide sequence: TGTGCCAGTAGTGGGGGCAGTTCTTTCGGAAACACCATATATTTT. It encodes CASSGGSSFGNTIYF.

V usage is TRBV7-9 and J usage is TRBJ2-5, with D tentatively TRBD1 (6 bases). The V end lost 8 bases, the J end lost 5 bases, and 18 bases lay between the germline ends. The germline gives CDR1 SEHNR, CDR2 FQNEAQ (reference sequence). The CDR3 contains 14 residues. The chain's CDR3 is CASGQQGSQETQYF. The CDR3 nucleotides are TGTGCCAGCGGACAACAGGGATCGCAGGAGACCCAGTACTTC.

The chain employs TRBV11-1 and TRBJ1-1; no firm D call. V lost 2 bases to trimming and J lost 7 bases, with 8 bases between them. The CDR3 contains 12 residues. Germline V gene lookup returns CDR1 SGHAT and CDR2 FQDESV (reference sequence). CDR3 in amino acids: CASSLSRVEAFF. In DNA, the CDR3 is TGTGCCAGCAGCTTATCACGGGTTGAAGCTTTCTTT.

The chain employs TRBV5-1 and TRBJ1-1, with 7 bases aligning to TRBD1. Trimming removed 0 bases from V and 5 bases from J; junction bases left unmatched: 4. Germline V gene lookup returns CDR1 SGHRS and CDR2 YFSETQ. The CDR3 is made up of 14 amino acids. The CDR3 bases are TGCGCCAGCAGCTTGGCTGCAGGGGGAACTGAAGCTTTCTTT. It yields the protein CASSLAAGGTEAFF.

The rearrangement joins TRBV6-2 or TRBV6-3 to TRBJ2-7; 9 positions agree with TRBD2. Trimming removed 6 bases from V and 2 bases from J; junction bases left unmatched: 11. The germline gives CDR1 MNHEY, CDR2 SVGEGT. This CDR3 is 16 amino acids long. CDR3 in amino acids: CASSPQSGRLPYEQYF. CDR3 nucleotides: TGTGCCAGCAGCCCTCAAAGCGGGAGGCTTCCCTACGAGCAGTACTTC.

The chain couples TRBV3-1 (or the pseudogene TRBV3-2) to TRBJ2-1, with 8 bases fitting TRBD2. Trimming at V came to 2 bases and at J to 5 bases, leaving 2 bases not matched to a gene. The germline V gene has CDR1 LGHDT and CDR2 YNNKEL (reference sequence). The CDR3 covers 14 residues. The CDR3 is CASSQRTSHNEQFF. The CDR3 DNA is TGTGCCAGCAGCCAACGGACTAGCCACAATGAGCAGTTCTTC.

By its share, this clone is medium-sized (0.01 to 0.1%). The gene calls are TRBV6-4 and TRBJ1-5; TRBD1 agrees at 8 bases. From germline, CDR1 is MRHNA and CDR2 SNTAGT. The CDR3 consists of 15 residues. With 4 bases clipped from V and 1 base from J, the junction kept 3 bases outside the gene matches. The CDR3 spells CASSGSGGSNQPQHF. The CDR3 DNA follows: TGTGCCAGCAGTGGCTCAGGGGGCAGCAATCAGCCCCAGCATTTT.

This sequence joins TRBV4-2 and TRBJ1-6, with TRBD1 matching over 9 bases. CDR3 length equals 15 residues. The trim removed 5 bases at V and 7 bases at J, leaving 6 bases unmatched. Germline V gene data show CDR1 as LGHNA and CDR2 as YNFKEQ. Here the CDR3 reads CASSTGQGLNSPLHF. In DNA form, the CDR3 reads TGTGCCAGCAGCACCGGACAGGGGTTAAATTCACCCCTCCACTTT.

The CDR3 DNA sequence: TGTGCCAGCAAGGTGGGAACAGAGCGGACCGGGGAGCTGTTTTTT. This codes for CASKVGTERTGELFF. V is TRBV7-2 and J is TRBJ2-2; D is perhaps TRBD2 (5 bases). The CDR3 covers 15 residues. CDR1 and CDR2 (germline): SGHTA, FQGNSA. Between the trimmed V and J ends, which lost 7 bases and 5 bases, there was a span of 17 bases.

This clone was observed a handful of times. CDR3 loop: CAWSVSFANYGYTF. In DNA form, the CDR3 reads TGTGCCTGGAGTGTTTCCTTTGCTAACTATGGCTACACCTTC. The rearrangement uses TRBV30 and TRBJ1-2; D gene uncertain. Trimming left V 0 bases short and J 0 bases short, with 8 bases between. The CDR3 loop spans 14 amino acids. CDR1 is GTSNPN and CDR2 is SVGIG in the germline V gene (reference sequence).

A single count supports this clone. The chain links TRBV9 to TRBJ2-3; D gene uncertain. CDR1 and CDR2 from the germline V gene are SGDLS and YYNGEE. V lost 0 bases and J 5 bases, leaving 7 bases between the germline ends. The CDR3 totals 13 residues. The CDR3 DNA reads as TGTGCCAGCAGCGTAGGGGCGCAAGATACGCAGTATTTT. Protein product: CASSVGAQDTQYF.

The chain is built from TRBV5-1 and TRBJ1-5; D is undetermined. The germline V gene encodes CDR1 SGHRS and CDR2 YFSETQ. Trimming pared 2 bases from V and 5 bases from J, leaving 8 bases between. This CDR3 spans 13 amino acids. The CDR3 DNA is TGCGCCAGCAGCTTCGAGGGAGATCAGCCCCAGCATTTT. This encodes CASSFEGDQPQHF.

The rearrangement joins TRBV2 to TRBJ2-3; the D gene is possibly TRBD2 (5 bases). The length of the CDR3 is 15 residues. Trimming removed 3 bases from V and 0 bases from J, with 10 bases in between. Germline lookup yields CDR1 SNHLY and CDR2 FYNNEI. In DNA, the CDR3 is TGTGCCAGCAGTGACGACTACACTAGCACAGATACGCAGTATTTT. Protein sequence: CASSDDYTSTDTQYF.

This chain uses TRBV7-3 with TRBJ1-1; D not certain. CDR1 is SGHTA, CDR2 FQGTGA, per germline. With 5 bases removed from V and 1 base from J, the gap between germline ends came to 8 bases. The CDR3 is 13 residues long. The CDR3 DNA is TGTGCCAGCAGCGCTACGGGGAACACTGAAGCTTTCTTT. The encoded protein is CASSATGNTEAFF.

This clone has at least ten counts. This chain uses TRBV27 with TRBJ1-1, with D uncertain. Per the germline V gene, CDR1 is MNHEY and CDR2 is SMNVEV (reference sequence). The CDR3 loop spans 14 amino acids. V was cut by 2 bases and J by 0 bases, with 7 bases left in between. The CDR3 protein is CASSLGSVNTEAFF. CDR3 sequence (DNA): TGTGCCAGCAGTTTAGGCAGTGTGAACACTGAAGCTTTCTTT.

This clone was recorded once. The gene calls are TRBV7-6 and TRBJ2-7; 7 bases agree with TRBD1. CDR1 is SGHVS, CDR2 FNYEAQ, per germline. There are 13 residues in the CDR3. The J segment lost 5 bases and the V segment lost 2 bases, leaving 3 bases of the junction unmatched. CDR3 nucleotide sequence: TGTGCCAGCAGCTTAAGGGGGCGTCACGAGCAGTACTTC. Protein product: CASSLRGRHEQYF.

The CDR3 region is CASSQGRGTGELFF. CDR3 DNA: TGTGCCAGTAGTCAGGGCAGGGGCACCGGGGAGCTGTTTTTT. This sequence joins TRBV19 and TRBJ2-2; TRBD1 might be the D (6 bases). Germline V gene sequence: CDR1 LNHDA, CDR2 SQIVND (reference sequence). With 5 bases removed from V and 4 bases from J, the gap between germline ends came to 11 bases. CDR3 length equals 14 residues.

The chain carries TRBV11-1 and TRBJ2-3, with 7 bases matching TRBD1. The CDR3 is 13 amino acids. Germline V gene lookup returns CDR1 SGHAT and CDR2 FQDESV (reference sequence). V was pared by 6 bases and J by 6 bases, with 6 bases of the junction left unmatched. CDR3 DNA sequence: TGTGCCAGCAGTAGACAGGGTTACGATACGCAGTATTTT. It encodes CASSRQGYDTQYF.

The rearrangement joins TRBV27 to TRBJ2-1, with 10 bases aligning to TRBD1. Germline trimming cut 6 bases from V and 7 bases from J; bases unmatched to any gene: 6. CDR1 and CDR2 from the germline V gene are MNHEY and SMNVEV (reference sequence). The CDR3 is 14 amino acids. The CDR3, as DNA: TGTGCCAGCAGCCCCCGGGACAGGGGTAATGAGCAGTTCTTC. As protein: CASSPRDRGNEQFF.

The chain couples TRBV30 to TRBJ1-2; 7 bases are a match to TRBD1. With 5 bases clipped from V and 4 bases from J, the junction kept 4 bases outside the gene matches. This CDR3 has 12 residues. The V gene's germline CDR1 is GTSNPN and CDR2 SVGIG (reference sequence). As DNA, the CDR3 is TGTGCCTGGGCGGGGACAGCCTATGGCTACACCTTC. It translates to CAWAGTAYGYTF.

The V call is TRBV9, the J call TRBJ2-3; TRBD2 agrees at 8 bases. From germline, CDR1 is SGDLS and CDR2 YYNGEE. V shed 4 bases and J 2 bases; nucleotides not matched to a gene: 6. The length of the CDR3 is 15 residues. CDR3 in DNA: TGTGCCAGCAGCAGGCCGGGGGGGAACACAGATACGCAGTATTTT. Translating it yields CASSRPGGNTDTQYF.

This chain uses TRBV9 with TRBJ2-1, with TRBD2 matching over 10 bases. Unmatched junction bases numbered 11, after V lost 4 bases and J lost 10 bases. The CDR3 runs 15 residues. The germline V gene has CDR1 SGDLS and CDR2 YYNGEE. The chain's CDR3 is CASSSGTSVFGEQFF. CDR3 sequence (DNA): TGTGCCAGCAGCTCCGGGACTAGCGTGTTCGGGGAGCAGTTCTTC.

This clone has only a few counts. The chain carries TRBV18 and TRBJ2-7; tentatively, D is TRBD2 (6 bases). This CDR3 is 14 amino acids long. V shed 3 bases and J shed 2 bases, with 11 bases lying between them. CDR1 and CDR2 (germline): KGHSH, LQKENI. This CDR3 reads CASSPGTHTYEQYF. CDR3 in DNA: TGTGCCAGCTCACCCGGGACTCACACCTACGAGCAGTACTTC.